Described below is a single T cell receptor beta chain sequence and its context. Authors' processing steps: Amplified reference gene primers provided the basis for estimating nucleated cell counts. Sequencing used immunoSEQ multiplex PCR; TCRdb keeps in-frame clones, though not all of them. V and J calls plus clone size are reproduced from that table; the DNA served to infer D and trimming. Altogether about 24,000 clones are present, more than 70% being singletons, with the ten largest covering about a quarter. The record originates from a study of blood T cell repertoires in COVID-19. Study at large: COVID-19 samples, acute and convalescent, were from the United States, Italy and Spain. From T cells, B-cell-depleted T cells, or PBMCs came the material, which was cDNA or gDNA.

CDR1 and CDR2 (germline): MNHEY, SVGAGI. The length of the CDR3 is 14 residues. Trimming at V came to 6 bases and at J to 6 bases, leaving 11 bases not matched to a gene. The rearrangement links TRBV6-5 to TRBJ2-7, with 7 bases identical to TRBD1. Material: peripheral blood. The TCR originated in a human donor with active COVID-19. The donor label of this sample is uncertain. CDR3 nucleotides: TGTGCCAGCAGCTTCTCGGACAGGACAGGCGAGCAGTACTTC. Its translation is CASSFSDRTGEQYF.